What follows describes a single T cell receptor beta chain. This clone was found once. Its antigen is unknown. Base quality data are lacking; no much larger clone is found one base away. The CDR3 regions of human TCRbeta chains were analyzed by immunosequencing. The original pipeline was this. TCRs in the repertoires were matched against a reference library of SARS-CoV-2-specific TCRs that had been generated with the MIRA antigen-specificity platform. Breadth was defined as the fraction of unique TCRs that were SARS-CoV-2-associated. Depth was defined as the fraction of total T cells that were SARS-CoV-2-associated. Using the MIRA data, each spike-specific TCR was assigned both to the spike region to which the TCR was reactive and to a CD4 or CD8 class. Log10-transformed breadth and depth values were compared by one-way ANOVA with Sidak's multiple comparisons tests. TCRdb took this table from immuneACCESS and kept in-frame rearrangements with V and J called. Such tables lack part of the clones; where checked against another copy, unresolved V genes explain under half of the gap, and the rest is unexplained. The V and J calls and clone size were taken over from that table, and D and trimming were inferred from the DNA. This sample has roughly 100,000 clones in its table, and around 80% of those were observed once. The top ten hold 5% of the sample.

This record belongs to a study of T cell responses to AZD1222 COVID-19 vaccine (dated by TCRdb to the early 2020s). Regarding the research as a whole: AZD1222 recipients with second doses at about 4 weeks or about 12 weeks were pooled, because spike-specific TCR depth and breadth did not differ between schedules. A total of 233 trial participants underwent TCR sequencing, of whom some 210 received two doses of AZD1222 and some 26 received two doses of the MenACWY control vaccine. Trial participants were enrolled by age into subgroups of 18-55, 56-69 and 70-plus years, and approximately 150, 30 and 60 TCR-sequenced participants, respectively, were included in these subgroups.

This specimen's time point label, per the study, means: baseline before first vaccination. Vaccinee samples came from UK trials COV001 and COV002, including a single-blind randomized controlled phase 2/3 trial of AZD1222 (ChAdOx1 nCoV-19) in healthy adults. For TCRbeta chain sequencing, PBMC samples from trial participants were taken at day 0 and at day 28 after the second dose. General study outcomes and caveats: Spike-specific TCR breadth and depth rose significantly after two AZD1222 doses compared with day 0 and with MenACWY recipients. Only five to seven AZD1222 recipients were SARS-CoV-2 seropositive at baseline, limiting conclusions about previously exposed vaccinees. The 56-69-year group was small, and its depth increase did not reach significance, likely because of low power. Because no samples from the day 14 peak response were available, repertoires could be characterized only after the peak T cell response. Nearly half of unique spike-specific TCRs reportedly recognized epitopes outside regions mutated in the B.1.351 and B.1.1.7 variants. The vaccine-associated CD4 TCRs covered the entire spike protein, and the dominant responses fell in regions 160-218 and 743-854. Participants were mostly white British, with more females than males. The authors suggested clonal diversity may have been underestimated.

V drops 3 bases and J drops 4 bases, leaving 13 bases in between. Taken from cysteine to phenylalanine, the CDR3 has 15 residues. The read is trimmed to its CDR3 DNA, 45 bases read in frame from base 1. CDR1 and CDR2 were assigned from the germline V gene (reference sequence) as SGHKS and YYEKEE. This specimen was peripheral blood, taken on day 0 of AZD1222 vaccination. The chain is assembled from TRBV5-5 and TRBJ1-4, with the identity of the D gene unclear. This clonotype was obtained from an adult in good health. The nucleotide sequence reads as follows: TGTGCCAGCAGCTGGAGGGCATCCTTTAATGAAAAACTGTTTTTT. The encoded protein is CASSWRASFNEKLFF.